This note documents a single T cell receptor beta chain sequence. Its recognized antigen is unknown. Base quality data are lacking; no much larger clone is found one base away. The record originates from a study of blood T cell repertoires in COVID-19 (dated by TCRdb to 2018 to 2020). Notes on the research overall: The collaborator samples originated in the United States, Italy and Spain and spanned the acute and convalescent phases of COVID-19. The sample metadata nearly always contained a de-identified subject ID, COVID-19 status, age in years and sex. The prospective study material was composed of cDNA or gDNA derived from T cells, B-cell-depleted T cells, or PBMCs. Deeply sampled blood TCRbeta repertoires from subjects exposed to, actively infected with, or recovered from COVID-19 were included in the dataset. The samples were drawn from the first 160 participants of the ongoing ImmuneRACE study and from under 1,500 subjects provided by 6 global collaborators. Where available, HLA class I and class II types were taken from metadata supplied by the sample provider and were not determined by assay-based typing. A freely available public database, intended as a resource for researchers studying the immune response to SARS-CoV-2, is where the repertoires were released.

General study outcomes and caveats: How much clinical and demographic metadata was included differed by source and by participant, and the metadata was provided uncurated.

Compared with germline, V lacks 3 bases and J lacks 6 bases; bases without a gene match: 4. Via the germline V gene (reference sequence), CDR1 is SEHNR and CDR2 FQNEAQ. CDR3 length: 13 amino acids, cysteine to phenylalanine. The retained sequence is limited to the CDR3, 39 bases, with the frame set at the first base. The immunoSEQ Assay, a bias-controlled multiplex PCR, was used to amplify TCRbeta CDR3 regions from genomic DNA. Per the authors' processing: Nucleated cell counts per sample were estimated from amplification of reference gene primers within the assay. To quantify the absolute abundance of each unique TCRbeta CDR3 rearrangement, sequence reads were collapsed and filtered. For each sample, productive Simpson clonality was calculated as the square root of Simpson's diversity index across productive rearrangements. In TCRdb, the immuneACCESS table is reduced to in-frame sequences with V and J assigned. These tables do not hold every clone; where another copy was compared, an unresolved V gene accounts for under half, and the others remain unexplained. The V and J calls and clone size come from that table; D and trimming were worked out from the DNA. The sample table lists roughly 300,000 clones, over 75% of them with a count of one. About 4.2% of the sample lies in the top ten.

Participants in the prospective study were aged about 18 to 95 years, lived in under 30 United States geographic areas, and enrolled through a virtual design. Cohort assignment in the prospective study relied on participant-reported clinical history from a screening survey and a study questionnaire. Recovered participants in ImmuneRACE Cohort 3 were defined by two consecutive negative NP/OP PCR tests, clearance by a healthcare professional, or resolution of symptoms. In the prospective study, mobile phlebotomists collected whole blood, serum and a nasopharyngeal or oropharyngeal swab from each participant. Over a 2-month period, participants in the prospective study had the option of providing additional blood draws and questionnaires. Before DNA extraction, prospective study blood samples were shipped either frozen or at room temperature.

The receptor was isolated from a man under 40 who had recovered from COVID-19. The sequencing sample was made of PBMCs or T cells enriched from blood (not recorded which). The chain employs TRBV7-9 and TRBJ1-2; 7 of the junction bases match TRBD1. The nucleotides are TGTGCCAGCAGCTTCGAAGGGGGCGATGGCTACACCTTC. Its translation is CASSFEGGDGYTF.